The text below deals with one T cell receptor beta chain. This record belongs to a study of T cell responses to AZD1222 COVID-19 vaccine. TCRdb's table, derived via immunoSEQ multiplex PCR, lists solely in-frame clones and lacks some. The sample has approximately 88,000 clones; almost 80% are singletons. This TCR was sampled from an adult in good health. The source material was peripheral blood, sampled on day 0 of AZD1222 vaccination.

The CDR3: CASSIGRQTGGETQYF. The CDR3 nucleotides are TGTGCCAGTAGTATAGGTAGACAAACAGGTGGAGAGACCCAGTACTTC. The chain joins TRBV19 to TRBJ2-5; D might be TRBD1 (5 bases). Germline assignment: CDR1 LNHDA and CDR2 SQIVND (reference sequence). This CDR3 is 16 amino acids long. Trimming stripped 1 base from V and 4 bases from J, with 16 bases between.